These 7 T cell receptor beta chains were all obtained from the same sample, sequenced in a study of beta chain features in type 1 diabetes. Findings of the study overall: There was a moderate but significant shortening of TCRB CDR3s in all four CD4+ subsets of Type 1 diabetes patients.

Their target antigens are unknown. Isolated RNA was reverse transcribed in full, so expressed TCRB transcripts were sequenced. Profiling relied on immunoSEQ multiplex PCR, and the TCRdb table lists in-frame clones only, not all of them. The data show about 160,000 clones, around 63% seen once. The material sequenced was naive CD4+ T cells from blood. Source of these receptors: a man aged 25 to 40 with type 1 diabetes.

The chain combines TRBV29-1 with TRBJ1-5; 8 nucleotides align to TRBD1. Germline values: CDR1 SQVTM, CDR2 ANQGSEA. This CDR3 comprises 14 residues. J gave up 2 bases and V 7 bases, and 7 bases lay outside the gene matches. CDR3 region: CSASQGGGNQPQHF. In DNA form, the CDR3 reads TGCAGCGCCTCACAGGGGGGAGGCAATCAGCCCCAGCATTTT. Filled out from reference TRBV29-1 and TRBJ1-5, the complete variable domain reads SAVISQKPSRDICQRGTSLTIQCQVDSQVTMMFWYRQQPGQSLTLIATANQGSEATYESGFVIDKFPISRPNLTFSTLTVSNMSPEDSSIYLCSASQGGGNQPQHFGDGTRLSIL.

The chain employs TRBV4-1 and TRBJ2-6; possible D gene TRBD2, 5 bases. The CDR3 is 18 residues long. V was shortened by 6 bases and J by 4 bases, with 22 bases between the two germline ends. Germline CDR1 and CDR2: MGHRA and YSYEKL. The DNA of the CDR3 is TGCGCCAGCAGAGCTACCGGGATCTCAGACCCCGGGGCCAACGTCCTGACTTTC. Its translation is CASRATGISDPGANVLTF.

J is TRBJ2-5 and V is TRBV7-2; 7 nucleotides align to TRBD1. Germline V gives CDR1 SGHTA, CDR2 FQGNSA. CDR3 length: 14 amino acids. V was clipped by 5 bases and J by 2 bases; unmatched bases: 5. The CDR3 region is CASSLTGLQETQYF. The CDR3 DNA is TGTGCCAGCAGCCTGACAGGGTTACAAGAGACCCAGTACTTC.

The chain combines TRBV4-3 with TRBJ1-4; D is perhaps TRBD1 (5 bases). This CDR3 contains 14 residues. Germline loops: CDR1 LGHNA, CDR2 YSLEER. The V and J ends lost 2 bases and 7 bases respectively, with 11 bases between them. CDR3 protein: CASSQQGPGEKLFF. CDR3 in DNA: TGCGCCAGCAGCCAACAGGGTCCTGGTGAAAAACTGTTTTTT.

This sequence joins TRBV9 and TRBJ2-7, with TRBD2 identical over 7 bases. The CDR3 contains 12 residues. Trimming removed 7 bases from V and 5 bases from J; junction bases left unmatched: 6. CDR1 is SGDLS and CDR2 is YYNGEE in the germline V gene. CDR3 sequence: CASGRAANEQYF. In DNA, the CDR3 is TGTGCCAGCGGGAGGGCGGCAAACGAGCAGTACTTC.

The chain recombines TRBV9 with TRBJ2-5, with D tentatively TRBD2 (6 bases). CDR1 and CDR2 from the germline V gene are SGDLS and YYNGEE. The CDR3 is 14 residues long. Trimming took off 4 bases at V and 0 bases at J, with 10 bases between the two ends. For the CDR3, the DNA is TGTGCCAGCAGCTTATGGGGGGACCAAGAGACCCAGTACTTC. This codes for CASSLWGDQETQYF.

The J gene is TRBJ2-7, the V gene TRBV4-3; D gene ambiguous. The CDR3 extends over 14 amino acids. Germline CDR1 is LGHNA and CDR2 is YSLEER. Trimming took off 0 bases at V and 6 bases at J, with 12 bases between the two ends. This chain's CDR3 is CASSQDFISVEQYF. Here the CDR3 DNA reads TGCGCCAGCAGCCAAGATTTTATATCCGTCGAGCAGTACTTC.